The present T cell receptor beta chain was sequenced within a study of cytomegalovirus exposure and HLA in healthy donors. Concerning this clone itself: One junction end disagrees with the germline gene, perhaps due to a read error.

This CDR3 has 15 residues. Looked up from germline, CDR1 is SEHNR and CDR2 is FQNEAQ (reference sequence). Amplification used 60 Vbeta primers and 13 Jbeta primers. Only in-frame clones appear in the TCRdb table, and some are missing; sequencing was by immunoSEQ multiplex PCR. The data contain over 150,000 clones, approximately 79% of them singletons. The chain recombines TRBV7-9 with TRBJ1-4; D unresolved. The sequence was obtained from a man in his sixties in good health and CMV-seronegative. The sequenced sample was PBMCs. CDR3 coding DNA: TGTTCCAGCAGCTTCTTCGGCGGCGTTAATGAAAAACTGTTTTTT. Translated: CSSSFFGGVNEKLFF.